Described below is a single T cell receptor beta chain sequence and its context. No antigen is known for it. The data are from a study of cytomegalovirus exposure and HLA in healthy donors. The PCR contained 60 Vbeta and 13 Jbeta primers. Some clones are missing from TCRdb's copy, which holds only in-frame ones; the method was immunoSEQ multiplex PCR. Found here are approximately 150,000 clones; the top ten clones hold about 1.6%. This CDR3 comprises 15 residues. CDR1 is SGHTA, CDR2 FQGTGA, per germline. V lost 3 bases to trimming and J lost 2 bases, with 13 bases between them. Study results and caveats: Earlier results showed most TCR beta V segments being productive about 87% or about 30% of the time.

The chain uses TRBV7-3 and TRBJ2-5; weak D call: TRBD1 (6 bases). The clonotype originates from a woman between 50 and 59 years old in good health and CMV-seronegative. Sequenced: PBMCs. CDR3 nucleotides: TGTGCCAGCAGCTTGGGCAGGGGTCCTCAAGAGACCCAGTACTTC. Protein: CASSLGRGPQETQYF.